This T cell receptor beta chain was recovered during a study of PD-L1 blockade in urothelial cancer. Study background: In the patient group, about 90% of the roughly 30 were males with bladder-origin urothelial cancer. Median T cell yield from blood was over 130,000.

Data came from immunoSEQ multiplex PCR; TCRdb stores just in-frame clones and leaves some out. The repertoire holds 65,000 to 80,000 clones, roughly nine tenths seen once, with around 4.2% in the top ten. Time point in this sample: pretreatment peripheral blood. Each patient supplied 1 to 8 pretreatment and on-treatment samples. The germline gives CDR1 MNHNS, CDR2 SASEGT. V lost 6 bases and J lost 7; bases outside the gene matches: 5. The CDR3 totals 14 residues. This clone was detected only once. The TCR comes from a man between 65 and 80 years old with urothelial cancer. The V call is TRBV6-1, the J call TRBJ2-1; 11 nucleotides align to TRBD2. Sequencing used PBMCs, obtained around atezolizumab (anti-PD-L1) treatment. CDR3 loop: CASRKTSGINEQFF. CDR3 sequence (DNA): TGTGCCAGCAGGAAGACTAGCGGGATAAATGAGCAGTTCTTC.